A selection of T cell receptor beta chains follows, all from one sample in a study of blood T cell repertoires in COVID-19. The assay was immunoSEQ multiplex PCR, and TCRdb's table has in-frame clones only and misses some. The sample yields 150,000 to 200,000 clones, about 85% seen once. The sample comprised peripheral blood. The receptor source for this set is a woman aged 55-69 years with acute or convalescent COVID-19. The CDR3 runs from the conserved cysteine through the conserved F or W. D genes are given only for firm matches. Expanded clones are given a class, and other clones once, few, many or no size at all.

J,V,size,D,DNA,CDR3
TRBJ2-1,TRBV10-3,.,TRBD1,TGTGCCATCAGTCCCCTCAGACAGGGGGACAATGAGCAGTTCTTC,CAISPLRQGDNEQFF
TRBJ2-1,TRBV9,.,TRBD2,TGTGCCAGCAGCCCAGGTAGCGGGAGGGCCACTGAGCAGTTCTTC,CASSPGSGRATEQFF
TRBJ2-2,TRBV19,.,TRBD2,TGTGCCAGTAGCAACCCAGGACTAGCGGGAGGCACCGGGGAGCTGTTTTTT,CASSNPGLAGGTGELFF
TRBJ1-2,TRBV24-1,few,.,TGTGCCACGAACGGGGGGCGCCCCGATCTCGGCTACACCTTC,CATNGGRPDLGYTF
TRBJ1-5,TRBV27,.,TRBD1,TGTGCCAGCAGTCTCTCGACAGGGGGGAATCAGCCCCAGCATTTT,CASSLSTGGNQPQHF
TRBJ1-1,TRBV5-5,.,.,TGTGCCAGCAGCTTGGGACAGTACACTGAAGCTTTCTTT,CASSLGQYTEAFF
TRBJ2-7,TRBV7-7,.,.,TGTGCTAGCAGCACGGGACCCACAACAGGGGAGCAGTACTTC,CASSTGPTTGEQYF
TRBJ1-1,TRBV10-1,.,TRBD1,TGCGCCAGCAGTCAAGAAACGGGACAGCCCGCGAACACTGAAGCTTTCTTT,CASSQETGQPANTEAFF
TRBJ2-5,TRBV7-2,.,.,TGTGCCAGCAGCTCTAACGACGGGGAGACCCAGTACTTC,CASSSNDGETQYF
TRBJ1-5,TRBV6-2/TRBV6-3,.,TRBD1,TGTGCCAGCAGTTACTCGAAAGGGGGCCTTAGCAATCAGCCCCAGCATTTT,CASSYSKGGLSNQPQHF
TRBJ2-5,TRBV24-1,.,.,TGTGCCACCAGTGACTCCGGGGTCCGCGGAGAGACCCAGTACTTC,CATSDSGVRGETQYF
TRBJ2-7,TRBV7-8,.,.,TGTGCCAGCAGCTTAGCCGACTCCCCGTCTTACGAGCAGTACTTC,CASSLADSPSYEQYF
TRBJ2-2,TRBV2,.,TRBD2,TGTGCCAGCAGTGGGGCTGTGGCGGGAGGTGGGACCGGGGAGCTGTTTTTT,CASSGAVAGGGTGELFF
TRBJ2-3,TRBV9,.,TRBD2,TGTGCCAGCAGCGTACGGGGGGAACCCACAGATACGCAGTATTTT,CASSVRGEPTDTQYF
TRBJ1-5,TRBV6-6,.,.,TGTGCCAGCAGTTACTCAGCCGGGTATAGCAATCAGCCCCAGCATTTT,CASSYSAGYSNQPQHF
TRBJ1-1,TRBV7-9,.,.,TGTGCCAGCAGCCAGGACAGCTTCACTGAAGCTTTCTTT,CASSQDSFTEAFF
TRBJ2-7,TRBV30,.,.,TGTGCCTGGACGGACAATCCAATGTCCTACGAGCAGTACTTC,CAWTDNPMSYEQYF
TRBJ2-3,TRBV11-3,few,.,TGTGCCAGCAGCTTACTTAGGGGGACAGATACGCAGTATTTT,CASSLLRGTDTQYF
TRBJ1-5,TRBV28,.,.,TGTGCCAGCAGTGACAGCCCCATATTCAATCAGCCCCAGCATTTT,CASSDSPIFNQPQHF
TRBJ2-5,TRBV28,.,.,TGTGCCAGCAGTTTAGGAGGCGCCTGGGGGGCCCAGTACTTC,CASSLGGAWGAQYF
TRBJ2-5,TRBV5-1,.,.,TGCGCCAGCAGCCTACGGACACGGGAGACCCAGTACTTC,CASSLRTRETQYF
TRBJ2-1,TRBV19,.,.,TGTGCCAGTAGCCCTGGGAAGCGGCAGATCAATGAGCAGTTCTTC,CASSPGKRQINEQFF
TRBJ2-1,TRBV3-1/TRBV3-2,few,.,TGTGCCAGCAGCCAAGGTGGCGTGGTCCTCCTAGGGGGAACCTCCTACAATGAGCAGTTCTTC,CASSQGGVVLLGGTSYNEQFF
TRBJ1-5,TRBV18,.,TRBD1,TGTGCCAGCTCACCCCTCGGAGGGGGCGAACAGCCCCAGCATTTT,CASSPLGGGEQPQHF
TRBJ1-1,TRBV5-1,.,.,TGCGCCAGCAGCCGGGACTCCAGGAACACTGAAGCTTTCTTT,CASSRDSRNTEAFF
TRBJ1-4,TRBV14,.,.,TGTGCCAGCAGCCTTCAGGGAGGTCCTGGGGAAAAACTGTTTTTT,CASSLQGGPGEKLFF
TRBJ1-1,TRBV6-5,.,.,TGTGCCAGCAGTTACATGGGGGAGGCGAACACTGAAGCTTTCTTT,CASSYMGEANTEAFF
TRBJ2-1,TRBV3-1/TRBV3-2,.,TRBD2,TGTGCCAGCAGCGGAGCGGGAGGGAAGGGTGAGCAGTTCTTC,CASSGAGGKGEQFF
TRBJ2-2,TRBV27,.,TRBD2,TGTGCCAGCAGTGTTGTAGCGGGAGGATCCGGGGAGCTGTTTTTT,CASSVVAGGSGELFF
TRBJ1-5,TRBV7-2,.,TRBD1,TGTGCCAGCAGCTCCGGGACAGCGAGCAATCAGCCCCAGCATTTT,CASSSGTASNQPQHF
TRBJ1-1,TRBV19,.,TRBD1,TGTGCCAGTAGTACCCGGACAGGATTGAACACTGAAGCTTTCTTT,CASSTRTGLNTEAFF
TRBJ2-1,TRBV6-2/TRBV6-3,.,.,TGTGCCAGCAGTTACCGCGGGACTGGACGCTACAATGAGCAGTTCTTC,CASSYRGTGRYNEQFF
TRBJ1-1,TRBV3-1/TRBV3-2,.,TRBD1,TGTGCCAGCAGCCTTGGGACAGCCACTGAAGCTTTCTTT,CASSLGTATEAFF
TRBJ2-1,TRBV27,.,TRBD2,TGTGCCAGCAGTTGGTCTAGCGGGAGCCAGGGGCAGTTCTTC,CASSWSSGSQGQFF
TRBJ2-2,TRBV6-4,.,TRBD2,TGTGCCAGCAAAGCTAGCGGGAAGGACACCGGGGAGCTGTTTTTT,CASKASGKDTGELFF
TRBJ2-3,TRBV3-1/TRBV3-2,.,TRBD2,TGTGCCACTGGAGACGCGGGAGTTGGAGATACGCAGTATTTT,CATGDAGVGDTQYF
TRBJ1-5,TRBV19,.,.,TGTGCCAGTAGTATCGCGACACCGAGCAATCAGCCCCAGCATTTT,CASSIATPSNQPQHF
TRBJ1-1,TRBV5-1,few,TRBD1,TGCGCCAGCAGCTTGGGAGGGACAGGGGGCACTGAAGCTTTCTTT,CASSLGGTGGTEAFF
TRBJ2-5,TRBV5-1,.,TRBD1,TGCGCCAGCAGCTTGGGTCCGGGACAGGGACAAGAGACCCAGTACTTC,CASSLGPGQGQETQYF
TRBJ1-1,TRBV11-2,.,.,TGTGCCAGCGCCCCGGGCACTGAAGCTTTCTTT,CASAPGTEAFF
TRBJ1-4,TRBV9,.,.,TGTGCCAGCAGCGGAACAGGGATTAATGAAAAACTGTTTTTT,CASSGTGINEKLFF
TRBJ2-7,TRBV18,few,.,TGTGCCAGCTCACCAGGGGGGATCCACGAGCAGTACTTC,CASSPGGIHEQYF
TRBJ2-3,TRBV29-1,.,.,TGCAGCGTTGAACCCGCGGGGGATACGCAGTATTTT,CSVEPAGDTQYF
TRBJ2-7,TRBV11-2,.,TRBD2,TGTGCCAGCAGCCCCCGGACTAGTAGGACGGGGCAGTACTTC,CASSPRTSRTGQYF
TRBJ1-1,TRBV21-1,.,.,TGTGCCAGCAGCAGAACAGGGAACACTGAAGCTTTCTTT,CASSRTGNTEAFF
TRBJ1-4,TRBV19,.,TRBD1,TGTGCCAGTAGTATTTGGGGACAGACTACAACTAATGAAAAACTGTTTTTT,CASSIWGQTTTNEKLFF
TRBJ2-7,TRBV5-1,.,TRBD2,TGCGCCAGCAGCCCCGGGACTAGATCCTACGAGCAGTACTTC,CASSPGTRSYEQYF
TRBJ1-1,TRBV6-5,.,.,TGTGCCAGCAGTTACCGGGGTAGGGTGAACACTGAAGCTTTCTTT,CASSYRGRVNTEAFF
TRBJ1-2,TRBV30,.,.,TGTGCCTGGGCAGGTACCGGGAGTGGCTACACCTTC,CAWAGTGSGYTF
TRBJ2-4,TRBV11-2,.,.,TGTGCCAGCAGCTTAGGAGGCCCGACGTCTGTTCTAGCCAAAAACATTCAGTACTTC,CASSLGGPTSVLAKNIQYF